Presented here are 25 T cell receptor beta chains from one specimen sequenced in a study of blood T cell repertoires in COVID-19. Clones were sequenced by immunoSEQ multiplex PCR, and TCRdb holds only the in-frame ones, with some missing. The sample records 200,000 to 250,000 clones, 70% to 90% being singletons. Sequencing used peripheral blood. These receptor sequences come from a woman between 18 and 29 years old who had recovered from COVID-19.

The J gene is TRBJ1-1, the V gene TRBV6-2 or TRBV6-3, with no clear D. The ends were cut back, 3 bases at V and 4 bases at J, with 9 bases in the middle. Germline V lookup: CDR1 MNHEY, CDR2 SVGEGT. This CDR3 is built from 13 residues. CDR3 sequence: CASSYGVVTEAFF. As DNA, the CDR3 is TGTGCCAGCAGTTATGGAGTTGTCACTGAAGCTTTCTTT.

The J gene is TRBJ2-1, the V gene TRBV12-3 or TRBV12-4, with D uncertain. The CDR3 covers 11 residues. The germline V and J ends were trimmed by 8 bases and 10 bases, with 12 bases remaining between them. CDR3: CASGVSREQFF. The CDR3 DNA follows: TGTGCCAGCGGAGTATCACGAGAGCAGTTCTTC.

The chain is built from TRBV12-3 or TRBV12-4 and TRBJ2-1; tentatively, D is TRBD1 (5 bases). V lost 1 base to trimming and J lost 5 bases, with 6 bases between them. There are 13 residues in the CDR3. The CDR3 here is CASSLGGDNEQFF. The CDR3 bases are TGTGCCAGCAGTTTAGGGGGCGACAATGAGCAGTTCTTC.

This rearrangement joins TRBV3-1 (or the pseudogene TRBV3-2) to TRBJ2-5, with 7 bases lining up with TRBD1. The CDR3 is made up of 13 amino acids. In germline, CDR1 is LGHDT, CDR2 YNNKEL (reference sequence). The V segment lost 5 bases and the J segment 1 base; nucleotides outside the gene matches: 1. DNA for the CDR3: TGTGCCAGCAGCAGGACAGGCCAAGAGACCCAGTACTTC. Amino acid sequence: CASSRTGQETQYF.

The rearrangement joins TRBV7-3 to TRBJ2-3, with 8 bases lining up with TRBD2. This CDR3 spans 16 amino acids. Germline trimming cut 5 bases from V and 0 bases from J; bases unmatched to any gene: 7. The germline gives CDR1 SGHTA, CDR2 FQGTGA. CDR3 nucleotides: TGTGCCAGCAGCCCCGTAGCGGGAAGAAGCACAGATACGCAGTATTTT. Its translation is CASSPVAGRSTDTQYF.

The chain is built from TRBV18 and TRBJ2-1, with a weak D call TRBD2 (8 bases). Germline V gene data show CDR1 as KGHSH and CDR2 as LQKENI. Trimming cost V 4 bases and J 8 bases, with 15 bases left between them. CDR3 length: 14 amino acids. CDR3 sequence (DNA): TGTGCCAGCTCACTGGGACTAGGGGGCGATGAGCAGTTCTTC. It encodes CASSLGLGGDEQFF.

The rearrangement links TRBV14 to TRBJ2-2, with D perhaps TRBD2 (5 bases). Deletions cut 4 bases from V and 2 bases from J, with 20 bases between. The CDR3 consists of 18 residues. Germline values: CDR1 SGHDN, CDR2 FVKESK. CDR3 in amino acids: CASSLLPGSGPNTGELFF. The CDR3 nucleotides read TGTGCCAGCAGCCTCCTGCCGGGGAGTGGCCCAAACACCGGGGAGCTGTTTTTT.

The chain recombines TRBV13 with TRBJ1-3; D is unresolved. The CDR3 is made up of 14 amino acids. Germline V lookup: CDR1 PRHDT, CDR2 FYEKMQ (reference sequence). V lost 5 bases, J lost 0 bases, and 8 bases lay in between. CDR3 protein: CASSPPNSGNTIYF. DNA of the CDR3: TGTGCCAGCAGCCCCCCAAACTCTGGAAACACCATATATTTT.

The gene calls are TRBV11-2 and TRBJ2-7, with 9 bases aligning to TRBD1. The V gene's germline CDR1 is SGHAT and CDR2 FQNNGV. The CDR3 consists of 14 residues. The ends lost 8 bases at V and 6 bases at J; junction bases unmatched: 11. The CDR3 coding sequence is TGTGCCAGCGGAAGGACAGGGGTCTCTTCCGAGCAGTACTTC. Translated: CASGRTGVSSEQYF. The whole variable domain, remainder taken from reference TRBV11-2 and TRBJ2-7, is EAGVAQSPRYKIIEKRQSVAFWCNPISGHATLYWYQQILGQGPKLLIQFQNNGVVDDSQLPKDRFSAERLKGVDSTLKIQPAKLEDSAVYLCASGRTGVSSEQYFGPGTRLTVT.

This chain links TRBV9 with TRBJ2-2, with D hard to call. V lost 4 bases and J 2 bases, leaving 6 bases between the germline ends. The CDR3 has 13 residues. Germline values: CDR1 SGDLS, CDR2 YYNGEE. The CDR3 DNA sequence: TGTGCCAGCAGCTTACTAAACACCGGGGAGCTGTTTTTT. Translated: CASSLLNTGELFF.

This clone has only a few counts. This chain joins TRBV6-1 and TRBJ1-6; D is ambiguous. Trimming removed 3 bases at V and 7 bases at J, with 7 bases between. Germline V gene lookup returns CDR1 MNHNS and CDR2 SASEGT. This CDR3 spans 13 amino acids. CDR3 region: CASSDQSNSPLHF. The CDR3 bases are TGTGCCAGCAGTGATCAGTCAAATTCACCCCTCCACTTT.

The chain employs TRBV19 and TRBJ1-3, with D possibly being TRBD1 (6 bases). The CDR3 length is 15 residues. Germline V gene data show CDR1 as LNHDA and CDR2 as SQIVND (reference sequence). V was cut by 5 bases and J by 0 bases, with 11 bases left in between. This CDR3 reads CASSFTGSSGNTIYF. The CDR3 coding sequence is TGTGCCAGTAGTTTCACAGGGAGCTCTGGAAACACCATATATTTT.

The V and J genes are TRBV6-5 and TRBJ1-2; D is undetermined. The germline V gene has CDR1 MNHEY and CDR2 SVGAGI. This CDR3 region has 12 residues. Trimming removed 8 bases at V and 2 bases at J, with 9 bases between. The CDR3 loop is CASRSLNYGYTF. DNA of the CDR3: TGTGCCAGCCGGTCCTTAAACTATGGCTACACCTTC.

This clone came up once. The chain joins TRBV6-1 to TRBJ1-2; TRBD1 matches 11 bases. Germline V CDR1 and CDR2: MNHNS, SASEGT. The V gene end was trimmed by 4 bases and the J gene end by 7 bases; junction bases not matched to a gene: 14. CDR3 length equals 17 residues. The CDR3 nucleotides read TGTGCCAGCAGTGCCGGACAGGGGGCCGAGGTGTTGCTTGGCTACACCTTC. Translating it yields CASSAGQGAEVLLGYTF.

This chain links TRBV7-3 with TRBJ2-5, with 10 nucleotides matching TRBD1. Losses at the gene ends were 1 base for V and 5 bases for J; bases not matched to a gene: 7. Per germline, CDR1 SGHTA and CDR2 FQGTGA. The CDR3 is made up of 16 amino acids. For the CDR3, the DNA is TGTGCCAGCAGCTTAAGCGGGACAGGGGTAGCGGAGACCCAGTACTTC. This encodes CASSLSGTGVAETQYF.

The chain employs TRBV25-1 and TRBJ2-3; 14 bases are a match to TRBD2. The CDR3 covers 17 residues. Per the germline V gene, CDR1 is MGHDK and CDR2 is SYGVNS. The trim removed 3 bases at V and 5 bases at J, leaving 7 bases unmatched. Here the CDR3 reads CASSDPTSGRALDTQYF. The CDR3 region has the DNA TGTGCCAGCAGTGACCCGACTAGCGGGAGGGCCCTAGATACGCAGTATTTT.

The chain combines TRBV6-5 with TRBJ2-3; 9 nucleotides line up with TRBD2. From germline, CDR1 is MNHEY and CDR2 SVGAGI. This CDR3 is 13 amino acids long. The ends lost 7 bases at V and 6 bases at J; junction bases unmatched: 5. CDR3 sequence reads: CASTAGGSDTQYF. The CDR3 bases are TGTGCCAGCACCGCGGGAGGGTCGGATACGCAGTATTTT.

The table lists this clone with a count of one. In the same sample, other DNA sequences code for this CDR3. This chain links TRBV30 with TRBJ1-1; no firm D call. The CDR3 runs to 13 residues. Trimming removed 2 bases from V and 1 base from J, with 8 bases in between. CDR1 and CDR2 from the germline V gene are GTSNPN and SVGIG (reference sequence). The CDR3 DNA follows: TGTGCCTGGAGTCTACGGGAGAACACTGAAGCTTTCTTT. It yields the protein CAWSLRENTEAFF.

The CDR3 region is CASRTTGSGNTIYF. The CDR3 DNA is TGTGCCAGTAGAACAACAGGCTCTGGAAACACCATATATTTT. This rearrangement joins TRBV19 to TRBJ1-3, with D perhaps TRBD1 (5 bases). Trimming took off 6 bases at V and 0 bases at J, with 9 bases between the two ends. Germline CDR1 is LNHDA and CDR2 is SQIVND (reference sequence). This CDR3 contains 14 residues.

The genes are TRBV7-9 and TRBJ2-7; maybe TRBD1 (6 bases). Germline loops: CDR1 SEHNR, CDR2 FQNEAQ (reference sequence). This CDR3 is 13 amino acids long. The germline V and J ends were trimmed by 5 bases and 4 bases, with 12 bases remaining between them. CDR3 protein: CASSPSDRYEQYF. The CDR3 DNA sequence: TGTGCCAGCAGCCCATCGGACAGATACGAGCAGTACTTC. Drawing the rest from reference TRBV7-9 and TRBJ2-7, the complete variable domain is DTGVSQNPRHKITKRGQNVTFRCDPISEHNRLYWYRQTLGQGPEFLTYFQNEAQLEKSRLLSDRFSAERPKGSFSTLEIQRTEQGDSAMYLCASSPSDRYEQYFGPGTRLTVT.

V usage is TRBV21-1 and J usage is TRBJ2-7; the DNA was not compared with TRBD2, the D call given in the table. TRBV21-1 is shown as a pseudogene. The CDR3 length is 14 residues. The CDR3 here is CASSRSSGSFEQYF. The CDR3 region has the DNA TGTGCCAGCAGCAGGTCGAGCGGGAGCTTCGAGCAGTACTTC.

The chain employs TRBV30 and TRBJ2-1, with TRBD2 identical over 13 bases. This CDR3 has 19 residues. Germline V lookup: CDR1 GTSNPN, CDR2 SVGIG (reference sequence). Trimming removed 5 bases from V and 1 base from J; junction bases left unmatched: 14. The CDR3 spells CAWAGTSGMWGRSYNEQFF. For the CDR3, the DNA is TGTGCCTGGGCCGGGACTAGCGGGATGTGGGGCCGATCCTACAATGAGCAGTTCTTC.

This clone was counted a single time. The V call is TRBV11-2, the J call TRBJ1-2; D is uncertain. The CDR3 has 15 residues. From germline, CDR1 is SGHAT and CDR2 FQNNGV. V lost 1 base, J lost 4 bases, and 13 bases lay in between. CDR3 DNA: TGTGCCAGCAGCTTAGGCGCCCCGGGAAGCTATGGCTACACCTTC. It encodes CASSLGAPGSYGYTF.

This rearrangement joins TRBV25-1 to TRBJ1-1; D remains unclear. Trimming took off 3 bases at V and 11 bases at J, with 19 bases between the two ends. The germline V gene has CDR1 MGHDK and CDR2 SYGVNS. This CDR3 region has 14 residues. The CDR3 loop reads CASSEDTRWVPAFF. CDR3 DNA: TGTGCCAGCAGTGAGGATACGAGGTGGGTCCCGGCTTTCTTT.

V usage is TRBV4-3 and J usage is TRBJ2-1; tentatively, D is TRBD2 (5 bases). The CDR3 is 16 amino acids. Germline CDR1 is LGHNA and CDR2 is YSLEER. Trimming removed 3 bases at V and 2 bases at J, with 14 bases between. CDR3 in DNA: TGCGCCAGCAGCCAGTATGAGCGGACCACCTACAATGAGCAGTTCTTC. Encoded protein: CASSQYERTTYNEQFF.